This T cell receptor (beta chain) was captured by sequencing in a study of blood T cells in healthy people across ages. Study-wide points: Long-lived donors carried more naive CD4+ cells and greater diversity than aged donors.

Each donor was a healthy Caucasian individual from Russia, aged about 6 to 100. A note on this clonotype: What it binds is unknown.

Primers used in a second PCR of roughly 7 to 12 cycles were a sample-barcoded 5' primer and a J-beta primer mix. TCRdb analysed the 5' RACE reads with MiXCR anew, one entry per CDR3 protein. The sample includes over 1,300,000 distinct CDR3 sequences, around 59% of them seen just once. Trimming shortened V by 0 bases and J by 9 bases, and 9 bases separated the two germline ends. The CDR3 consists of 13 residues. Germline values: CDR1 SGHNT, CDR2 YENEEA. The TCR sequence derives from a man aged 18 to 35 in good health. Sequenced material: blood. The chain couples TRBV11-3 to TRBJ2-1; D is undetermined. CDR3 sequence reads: CASSLEWGGEQFF. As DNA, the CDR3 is TGTGCCAGCAGCTTAGAATGGGGTGGTGAGCAGTTCTTC. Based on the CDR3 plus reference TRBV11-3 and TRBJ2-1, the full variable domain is EAGVVQSPRYKIIEKKQPVAFWCNPISGHNTLYWYLQNLGQGPELLIRYENEEAVDDSQLPKDRFSAERLKGVDSTLKIQPAELGDSAVYLCASSLEWGGEQFFGPGTRLTVL.